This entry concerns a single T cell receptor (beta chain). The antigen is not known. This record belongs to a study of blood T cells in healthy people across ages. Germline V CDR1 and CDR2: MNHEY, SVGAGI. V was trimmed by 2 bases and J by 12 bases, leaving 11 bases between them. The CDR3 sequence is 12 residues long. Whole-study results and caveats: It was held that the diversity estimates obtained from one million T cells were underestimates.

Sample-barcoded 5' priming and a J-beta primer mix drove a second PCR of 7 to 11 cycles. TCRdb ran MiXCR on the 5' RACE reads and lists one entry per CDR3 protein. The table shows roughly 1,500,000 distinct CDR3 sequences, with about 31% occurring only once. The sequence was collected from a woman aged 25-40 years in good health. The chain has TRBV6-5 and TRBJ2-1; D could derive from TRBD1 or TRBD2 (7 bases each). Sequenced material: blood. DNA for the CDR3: TGTGCCAGCAGTTACCAGGGGGGGGGGCAGTTCTTC. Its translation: CASSYQGGGQFF.